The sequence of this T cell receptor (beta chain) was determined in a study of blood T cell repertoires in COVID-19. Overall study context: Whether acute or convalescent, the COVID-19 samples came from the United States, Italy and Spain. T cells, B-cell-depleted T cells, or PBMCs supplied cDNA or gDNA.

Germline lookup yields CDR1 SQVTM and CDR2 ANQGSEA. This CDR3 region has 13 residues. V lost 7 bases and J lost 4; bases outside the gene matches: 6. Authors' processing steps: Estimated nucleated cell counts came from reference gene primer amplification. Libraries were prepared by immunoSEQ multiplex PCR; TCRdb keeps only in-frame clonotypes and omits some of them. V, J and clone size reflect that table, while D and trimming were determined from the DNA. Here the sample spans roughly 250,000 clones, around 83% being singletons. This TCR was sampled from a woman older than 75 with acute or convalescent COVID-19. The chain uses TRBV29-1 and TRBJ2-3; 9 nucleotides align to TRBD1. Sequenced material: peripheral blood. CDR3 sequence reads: CSATGGPPDTQYF. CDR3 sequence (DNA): TGCAGCGCAACAGGGGGCCCCCCAGATACGCAGTATTTT.